A selection of T cell receptor beta chains follows, all from one sample in a study of response to subunit inactivated influenza vaccine. TCRdb used MiXCR to reprocess the RT-PCR reads, holding one entry per CDR3 protein. The sample includes about 570,000 distinct CDR3 sequences, approximately 11% of them seen just once. Separately, the same data were catalogued under a study of T cells expressing NK-cell markers.

Sequencing used PBMCs from blood, obtained on the day of vaccination. The receptors here all came from a man aged 50 to 60 who received an inactivated influenza vaccine. The CDR3 runs from the conserved cysteine through the conserved F or W. The D gene is left open where the match is weak. The size of a clone is reported for some rows only, either as once, few or many, or as a class for expanded clones.

abundance: few
j_gene: TRBJ2-5
v_gene: TRBV6-6
d_gene: .
CDR3aa: CASTWTVKETQYF
CDR3nt: TGTGCCAGCACCTGGACGGTGAAAGAGACCCAGTACTTC

abundance: .
j_gene: TRBJ2-1
v_gene: TRBV29-1
d_gene: TRBD2
CDR3aa: CSVDGLGSEQFF
CDR3nt: TGCAGCGTTGACGGACTAGGATCTGAGCAGTTCTTC

abundance: few
j_gene: TRBJ2-3
v_gene: TRBV10-3
d_gene: .
CDR3aa: CAISEMGFGGTDTQYF
CDR3nt: TGTGCCATCAGTGAGATGGGGTTCGGGGGCACAGATACGCAGTATTTT

abundance: many
j_gene: TRBJ2-7
v_gene: TRBV5-1
d_gene: .
CDR3aa: CASSFFGGTEQYF
CDR3nt: TGCGCCAGCAGTTTCTTCGGAGGGACCGAGCAGTACTTC

abundance: .
j_gene: TRBJ1-2
v_gene: TRBV7-2
d_gene: .
CDR3aa: CASSQSTGRGGYTF
CDR3nt: TGTGCCAGCAGCCAGAGCACAGGAAGGGGCGGCTACACCTTC

abundance: few
j_gene: TRBJ1-5
v_gene: TRBV7-2
d_gene: .
CDR3aa: CASSLEHVGQPQHF
CDR3nt: TGTGCCAGCAGCTTAGAGCACGTCGGGCAGCCCCAGCATTTT

abundance: many
j_gene: TRBJ1-5
v_gene: TRBV7-2
d_gene: .
CDR3aa: CASSAKPNQPQHF
CDR3nt: TGTGCCAGCAGCGCCAAGCCCAATCAGCCCCAGCATTTT

abundance: .
j_gene: TRBJ2-2
v_gene: TRBV20-1
d_gene: .
CDR3aa: CSASPPLAGFANTGELFF
CDR3nt: TGCAGTGCTAGCCCCCCCCTGGCAGGCTTCGCGAACACCGGGGAGCTGTTTTTT

abundance: .
j_gene: TRBJ2-1
v_gene: TRBV5-1
d_gene: .
CDR3aa: CASSLALAVGLHEQFF
CDR3nt: TGCGCCAGCAGCTTGGCCTTAGCGGTGGGACTTCATGAGCAGTTCTTC

abundance: .
j_gene: TRBJ2-7
v_gene: TRBV7-9
d_gene: TRBD2
CDR3aa: CASSGTGAGYEQYF
CDR3nt: TGTGCCAGCAGCGGAACGGGAGCGGGGTACGAGCAGTACTTC

abundance: few
j_gene: TRBJ1-6
v_gene: TRBV28
d_gene: .
CDR3aa: CASSSLDGAPLHF
CDR3nt: TGTGCCAGCAGTTCGCTCGATGGAGCACCCCTCCACTTT

abundance: .
j_gene: TRBJ2-3
v_gene: TRBV7-3
d_gene: .
CDR3aa: CASSLTRSSTDTQYF
CDR3nt: TGTGCCAGCAGCTTAACGAGGTCTAGCACAGATACGCAGTATTTT

abundance: .
j_gene: TRBJ2-1
v_gene: TRBV7-2
d_gene: .
CDR3aa: CASSLVGSGTEQFF
CDR3nt: TGTGCCAGCAGCTTAGTCGGTTCGGGGACTGAGCAGTTCTTC

abundance: few
j_gene: TRBJ2-3
v_gene: TRBV20-1
d_gene: TRBD2
CDR3aa: CSARDPSGAGGIDTQYF
CDR3nt: TGCAGTGCTAGAGACCCGTCGGGTGCGGGAGGGATAGATACGCAGTATTTT

abundance: few
j_gene: TRBJ2-3
v_gene: TRBV29-1
d_gene: TRBD1
CDR3aa: CSVGISGQGTDTQYF
CDR3nt: TGCAGCGTTGGGATCTCGGGACAGGGCACAGATACGCAGTATTTT

abundance: many
j_gene: TRBJ2-1
v_gene: TRBV10-3
d_gene: .
CDR3aa: CAIMGGLKGKDEQFF
CDR3nt: TGTGCCATCATGGGGGGTCTGAAAGGAAAGGATGAGCAGTTCTTC

abundance: many
j_gene: TRBJ2-3
v_gene: TRBV2
d_gene: .
CDR3aa: CASSGLKDTQYF
CDR3nt: TGTGCCAGCAGTGGACTGAAGGATACGCAGTATTTT

abundance: few
j_gene: TRBJ2-5
v_gene: TRBV29-1
d_gene: .
CDR3aa: CSVAWTAQETQYF
CDR3nt: TGCAGCGTTGCTTGGACAGCTCAAGAGACCCAGTACTTC

abundance: many
j_gene: TRBJ1-5
v_gene: TRBV10-3
d_gene: .
CDR3aa: CAISMTGNSNQPQHF
CDR3nt: TGTGCCATCAGCATGACGGGGAATAGCAATCAGCCCCAGCATTTT

abundance: .
j_gene: TRBJ2-1
v_gene: TRBV3-1
d_gene: .
CDR3aa: CASSQGRSRETLGEQFF
CDR3nt: TGTGCCAGCAGCCAAGGTCGGTCGAGGGAGACCCTCGGTGAGCAGTTCTTC

abundance: few
j_gene: TRBJ2-5
v_gene: TRBV12-3/TRBV12-4
d_gene: TRBD2
CDR3aa: CASSWTSGRGGETQYF
CDR3nt: TGTGCCAGCAGTTGGACTAGCGGGAGAGGGGGAGAGACCCAGTACTTC

abundance: few
j_gene: TRBJ2-6
v_gene: TRBV30
d_gene: .
CDR3aa: CAWSIGSGANVLTF
CDR3nt: TGTGCCTGGAGTATCGGCTCTGGGGCCAACGTCCTGACTTTC

abundance: .
j_gene: TRBJ2-7
v_gene: TRBV4-3
d_gene: .
CDR3aa: CASSATGADEQYF
CDR3nt: TGCGCCAGCAGCGCCACGGGGGCCGACGAGCAGTACTTC

abundance: many
j_gene: TRBJ2-7
v_gene: TRBV28
d_gene: TRBD1
CDR3aa: CASSSTGFEQYF
CDR3nt: TGTGCCAGCAGTTCGACAGGGTTCGAGCAGTACTTC

abundance: few
j_gene: TRBJ1-1
v_gene: TRBV3-1
d_gene: .
CDR3aa: CASSRGGGTEAFF
CDR3nt: TGTGCCAGCAGCCGAGGGGGGGGCACTGAAGCTTTCTTT

abundance: .
j_gene: TRBJ2-1
v_gene: TRBV5-1
d_gene: TRBD2
CDR3aa: CASTQTSGGYNEQFF
CDR3nt: TGCGCCAGCACCCAGACTAGCGGCGGATACAATGAGCAGTTCTTC

abundance: many
j_gene: TRBJ2-1
v_gene: TRBV3-1
d_gene: .
CDR3aa: CASSQDGQYNEQFF
CDR3nt: TGTGCCAGCAGCCAAGATGGCCAGTACAATGAGCAGTTCTTC

abundance: .
j_gene: TRBJ2-7
v_gene: TRBV2
d_gene: TRBD2
CDR3aa: CASTRETGGLSSEQYF
CDR3nt: TGTGCCAGCACCCGAGAGACGGGGGGGCTTTCGTCCGAGCAGTACTTC

abundance: few
j_gene: TRBJ1-4
v_gene: TRBV20-1
d_gene: .
CDR3aa: CSARGRLKLFF
CDR3nt: TGCAGTGCTAGGGGCCGGTTAAAACTGTTTTTT

abundance: few
j_gene: TRBJ2-2
v_gene: TRBV27
d_gene: .
CDR3aa: CASSPHSGSYTGELFF
CDR3nt: TGTGCCAGCAGTCCTCATAGCGGATCCTACACCGGGGAGCTGTTTTTT

abundance: .
j_gene: TRBJ2-7
v_gene: TRBV19
d_gene: TRBD2
CDR3aa: CASSSPGLAGREQYF
CDR3nt: TGTGCCAGTAGTTCCCCCGGACTAGCGGGCAGAGAGCAGTACTTC

abundance: .
j_gene: TRBJ1-5
v_gene: TRBV12-3/TRBV12-4
d_gene: .
CDR3aa: CASSFQANQPQHF
CDR3nt: TGTGCCAGCAGTTTCCAAGCAAATCAGCCCCAGCATTTT

abundance: .
j_gene: TRBJ2-7
v_gene: TRBV5-1
d_gene: .
CDR3aa: CASSLGRADLPYEQYF
CDR3nt: TGCGCCAGCAGCTTGGGCAGGGCAGATTTACCCTACGAGCAGTACTTC

abundance: few
j_gene: TRBJ2-7
v_gene: TRBV12-3/TRBV12-4
d_gene: TRBD2
CDR3aa: CASSVSGGDYEQYF
CDR3nt: TGTGCCAGCAGTGTTAGCGGGGGGGACTACGAGCAGTACTTC

abundance: .
j_gene: TRBJ2-5
v_gene: TRBV30
d_gene: TRBD2
CDR3aa: CAWTRTRGETQYF
CDR3nt: TGTGCCTGGACTCGGACTAGGGGAGAGACCCAGTACTTC

abundance: .
j_gene: TRBJ2-3
v_gene: TRBV6-5
d_gene: TRBD2
CDR3aa: CASSYSLAVGTDTQYF
CDR3nt: TGTGCCAGCAGTTATAGTCTAGCGGTGGGGACAGATACGCAGTATTTT

abundance: few
j_gene: TRBJ2-5
v_gene: TRBV4-3
d_gene: .
CDR3aa: CASSQEYPGTTTQYF
CDR3nt: TGCGCCAGCAGCCAAGAATACCCCGGGACCACGACCCAGTACTTC

abundance: .
j_gene: TRBJ2-5
v_gene: TRBV6-1
d_gene: .
CDR3aa: CASSLNGWGETQYF
CDR3nt: TGTGCCAGCAGCCTAAACGGTTGGGGAGAGACCCAGTACTTC

abundance: few
j_gene: TRBJ1-1
v_gene: TRBV18
d_gene: .
CDR3aa: CASSPNAGTEAFF
CDR3nt: TGTGCCAGCTCACCGAACGCGGGGACTGAAGCTTTCTTT

abundance: few
j_gene: TRBJ1-4
v_gene: TRBV7-9
d_gene: .
CDR3aa: CASTAGGTNEKLFF
CDR3nt: TGTGCCAGCACCGCGGGGGGAACTAATGAAAAACTGTTTTTT

abundance: .
j_gene: TRBJ2-7
v_gene: TRBV4-3
d_gene: .
CDR3aa: CASSQEYIADSRYEQYF
CDR3nt: TGCGCCAGCAGCCAAGAGTATATTGCGGACAGCAGGTACGAGCAGTACTTC

abundance: .
j_gene: TRBJ2-1
v_gene: TRBV11-2
d_gene: TRBD2
CDR3aa: CASSLIAGGGEQFF
CDR3nt: TGTGCCAGCAGCCTCATAGCGGGCGGGGGTGAGCAGTTCTTC

abundance: many
j_gene: TRBJ1-1
v_gene: TRBV12-3/TRBV12-4
d_gene: .
CDR3aa: CASRGTEKDTEAFF
CDR3nt: TGTGCCAGCAGGGGGACCGAAAAAGACACTGAAGCTTTCTTT

abundance: few
j_gene: TRBJ2-1
v_gene: TRBV7-2
d_gene: TRBD2
CDR3aa: CASSLSSGHYNEQFF
CDR3nt: TGTGCCAGCAGCCTATCTAGCGGACACTACAATGAGCAGTTCTTC

abundance: many
j_gene: TRBJ2-1
v_gene: TRBV12-3/TRBV12-4
d_gene: TRBD2
CDR3aa: CASSFGWLAGDNEQFF
CDR3nt: TGTGCCAGCAGTTTTGGGTGGCTAGCGGGAGACAATGAGCAGTTCTTC

abundance: many
j_gene: TRBJ2-7
v_gene: TRBV7-8
d_gene: TRBD2
CDR3aa: CASSLGSSGTNEQYF
CDR3nt: TGTGCCAGCAGCTTAGGTTCGAGCGGGACCAACGAGCAGTACTTC

abundance: .
j_gene: TRBJ1-1
v_gene: TRBV18
d_gene: .
CDR3aa: CASSPQQQGGTEAFF
CDR3nt: TGTGCCAGCTCACCACAACAACAGGGAGGGACTGAAGCTTTCTTT

abundance: .
j_gene: TRBJ2-7
v_gene: TRBV20-1
d_gene: .
CDR3aa: CSARDGQGLFEQYF
CDR3nt: TGCAGTGCTAGAGATGGCCAGGGACTCTTCGAGCAGTACTTC

abundance: .
j_gene: TRBJ1-6
v_gene: TRBV7-2
d_gene: .
CDR3aa: CASSEMDRKSPLHF
CDR3nt: TGTGCCAGCAGCGAAATGGACAGAAAATCACCCCTCCACTTT